A single sample gave rise to the 24 T cell receptor beta chains below, sequenced in a study of cytomegalovirus exposure and HLA in healthy donors listed by TCRdb under 2017. Library preparation used the immunoSEQ multiplex PCR assay. For the multiplex PCR, a mixture combining 60 forward primers for TCR Vbeta segments and 13 reverse primers for TCR Jbeta segments was used. Drawn from immuneACCESS, this table holds only the in-frame rearrangements with V and J called that TCRdb kept. Clones are partly lost; checked studies trace under half to an unresolved V gene and leave the rest unexplained. The sample table shows some 140,000 clones, and roughly 80% are seen once. The top ten clones comprise approximately 8.2% of the sample. Specimen: PBMCs. These receptors all stem from a woman in her forties or fifties in good health and CMV-seropositive.

The chain combines TRBV30 with TRBJ1-6; D possibly corresponds to TRBD1 (5 bases). V shed 0 bases and J shed 4 bases, with 10 bases lying between them. CDR3 size: 15 residues. Germline loops: CDR1 GTSNPN, CDR2 SVGIG (reference sequence). The CDR3 here is CAWSVSGLYNSPLHF. As DNA, the CDR3 is TGTGCCTGGAGTGTGTCGGGACTGTATAATTCACCCCTCCACTTT.

This clone was detected only a few times. The chain combines TRBV5-6 with TRBJ1-6; D is undetermined. Trimming stripped 3 bases from V and 14 bases from J, with 15 bases between. CDR3 length equals 13 residues. The germline V gene has CDR1 SGHDT and CDR2 YYEEEE. The CDR3 loop reads CASSSDLEGTLHF. CDR3 nucleotides: TGTGCCAGCAGCTCGGATCTGGAGGGAACCCTCCACTTT.

This sequence joins TRBV10-3 and TRBJ1-4; 9 nucleotides agree with TRBD1. Germline CDR1 and CDR2: ENHRY and SYGVKD. This CDR3 spans 15 amino acids. V was pared by 7 bases and J by 4 bases, with 7 bases of the junction left unmatched. The CDR3 coding sequence is TGTGCCATCATACAAGACAGGGGGGGTAATGAAAAACTGTTTTTT. Translation gives CAIIQDRGGNEKLFF.

V gene TRBV12-5 combines with J gene TRBJ1-1; perhaps TRBD1 as D (6 bases). V shed 5 bases and J shed 4 bases, with 17 bases lying between them. Germline CDR1 LGHNT, CDR2 FRNRAP. The CDR3 sequence is 15 residues long. CDR3 nucleotide sequence: TGTGCTAGTGGTCCTGGTTGGGGGCGCGGCACTGAAGCTTTCTTT. Translating it yields CASGPGWGRGTEAFF. Looking up the rest from reference TRBV12-5 and TRBJ1-1 gives the full variable domain: DARVTQTPRHKVTEMGQEVTMRCQPILGHNTVFWYRQTMMQGLELLAYFRNRAPLDDSGMPKDRFSAEMPDATLATLKIQPSEPRDSAVYFCASGPGWGRGTEAFFGQGTRLTVV.

This sequence joins TRBV11-2 and TRBJ1-1, with D possibly being TRBD1 (5 bases). Germline CDR1 SGHAT, CDR2 FQNNGV. The CDR3 extends over 13 amino acids. V was cut by 5 bases and J by 12 bases, with 19 bases left in between. The CDR3 protein is CASSPLMDTSTFF. The DNA of the CDR3 is TGTGCCAGCAGCCCCCTAATGGACACGAGTACTTTCTTT.

CDR3: CACTRGVGTEAFF. CDR3 nucleotides: TGTGCTTGCACCAGGGGAGTGGGAACTGAAGCTTTCTTT. The J gene is TRBJ1-1, the V gene TRBV2; a weak D match, TRBD1 (6 bases). This CDR3 is built from 13 residues. CDR1 and CDR2 from the germline V gene are SNHLY and FYNNEI.

This chain's CDR3 is CASSLAGQTTEAFF. The CDR3 bases are TGTGCCAGCAGCTTAGCGGGACAGACGACTGAAGCTTTCTTT. The chain has TRBV7-6 and TRBJ1-1; 7 bases fit TRBD1. V lost 0 bases, J lost 5 bases, and 3 bases stayed unmatched. The CDR3 is 14 residues long. The germline V gene has CDR1 SGHVS and CDR2 FNYEAQ.

V and J are TRBV5-5 and TRBJ2-7, with a tentative D call TRBD2 (5 bases). Germline V gives CDR1 SGHKS, CDR2 YYEKEE (reference sequence). V lost 1 base, J lost 5 bases, and 16 bases lay in between. The CDR3 is 15 residues long. CDR3 residues: CASSLNAGLLNEQYF. CDR3 nucleotides: TGTGCCAGCAGCTTGAATGCCGGACTCCTGAACGAGCAGTACTTC.

This rearrangement joins TRBV27 to TRBJ2-7; possibly TRBD2 for D (5 bases). The CDR3 sequence is 13 residues long. V gave up 2 bases and J gave up 8 bases, with 13 bases separating them. Germline CDR1 MNHEY, CDR2 SMNVEV (reference sequence). The CDR3: CASSLKDSIKQYF. CDR3 nucleotides: TGTGCCAGCAGTTTAAAGGACTCTATAAAGCAGTACTTC.

The V gene is TRBV30, the J gene TRBJ2-1, with TRBD1 identical over 10 bases. Trimming at V came to 3 bases and at J to 3 bases, leaving 5 bases not matched to a gene. The length of the CDR3 is 15 residues. CDR1 GTSNPN and CDR2 SVGIG come from the germline V gene (reference sequence). The CDR3 DNA is TGTGCCTGGAGGATGACAGGGGGCCTCTACAATGAGCAGTTCTTC. It is translated as CAWRMTGGLYNEQFF.

This clone was recorded only once. The V and J genes are TRBV5-6 and TRBJ1-5; 7 bases are a match to TRBD1. CDR3 length: 14 residues. Germline V gene lookup returns CDR1 SGHDT and CDR2 YYEEEE. Trimming took 4 bases from V and 3 from J; bases not matched to a gene: 4. The CDR3 region has the DNA TGTGCCAGCAGCCCGACAGGGAACAATCAGCCCCAGCATTTT. It specifies CASSPTGNNQPQHF.

The rearrangement uses TRBV29-1 and TRBJ1-1; TRBD1 matches at 7 bases. J gave up 5 bases and V 7 bases, and 7 bases lay outside the gene matches. Germline assignment: CDR1 SQVTM and CDR2 ANQGSEA. The CDR3 extends over 12 amino acids. The CDR3 protein is CSGFQGGTEAFF. DNA for the CDR3: TGCAGCGGGTTCCAGGGGGGAACTGAAGCTTTCTTT. Supplemented by reference TRBV29-1 and TRBJ1-1, the full variable domain reads SAVISQKPSRDICQRGTSLTIQCQVDSQVTMMFWYRQQPGQSLTLIATANQGSEATYESGFVIDKFPISRPNLTFSTLTVSNMSPEDSSIYLCSGFQGGTEAFFGQGTRLTVV.

V is TRBV6-6 and J is TRBJ2-1; maybe TRBD2 (7 bases). This CDR3 is built from 15 residues. Trimming removed 2 bases at V and 3 bases at J, with 11 bases between. Germline-derived CDR1 and CDR2 are MNHNY and SVGAGI (reference sequence). This CDR3 is CASSYGGAFYNEQFF. The CDR3 region has the DNA TGTGCCAGCAGTTACGGGGGGGCCTTCTACAATGAGCAGTTCTTC.

CDR3 sequence (DNA): TGTGCCAGCAGTTTAAATCGGGCGGACATACCTTACGAGCAGTACTTC. Its translation is CASSLNRADIPYEQYF. The chain is built from TRBV27 and TRBJ2-5; a weak D match, TRBD1 (5 bases). Near its end, the DNA agrees better with TRBJ2-7, so the J call may be wrong. The germline gives CDR1 MNHEY, CDR2 SMNVEV (reference sequence). This CDR3 is built from 16 residues.

This chain uses TRBV5-1 with TRBJ2-2; D might be TRBD1 (5 bases). The germline V gene encodes CDR1 SGHRS and CDR2 YFSETQ. With 4 bases removed from V and 2 bases from J, the gap between germline ends came to 12 bases. The CDR3 runs to 15 residues. The CDR3 nucleotides are TGCGCCAGCAGCCCCCAACAGGATAACACCGGGGAGCTGTTTTTT. This gives the protein CASSPQQDNTGELFF.

The rearrangement uses TRBV5-1 and TRBJ2-2; 8 bases match TRBD1. V lost 7 bases to trimming and J lost 7 bases; unmatched junction nucleotides: 12. Per the germline V gene, CDR1 is SGHRS and CDR2 is YFSETQ. This CDR3 comprises 15 residues. The CDR3 nucleotides are TGCGCCAGCGGTAAAGGGACAGGAGTTCGCGGGGAGCTGTTTTTT. Translated, it gives CASGKGTGVRGELFF.

The chain couples TRBV30 to TRBJ1-2; D perhaps matches TRBD1 (5 bases). CDR1 and CDR2 from the germline V gene are GTSNPN and SVGIG (reference sequence). V lost 0 bases, J lost 8 bases, and 16 bases lay in between. The CDR3 length is 14 residues. In DNA form, the CDR3 reads TGTGCCTGGAGTGTACCCGGACCGGGGGTAGGCTACACCTTC. It yields the protein CAWSVPGPGVGYTF.

The V gene is TRBV9, the J gene TRBJ1-6; possible D gene TRBD1, 5 bases. The CDR3 contains 13 residues. The germline V gene encodes CDR1 SGDLS and CDR2 YYNGEE. Trimming pared 7 bases from V and 9 bases from J, leaving 14 bases between. As DNA, the CDR3 is TGTGCCAGCGGGGGGGGAAGGGCTTCACCCCTCCACTTT. Translated, it gives CASGGGRASPLHF.

The chain has TRBV11-1 and TRBJ1-6, with D tentatively TRBD1 (5 bases). This CDR3 has 13 amino acids. CDR1 and CDR2 from the germline V gene are SGHAT and FQDESV (reference sequence). Trimming cost V 5 bases and J 9 bases, with 11 bases left between them. CDR3 sequence (DNA): TGTGCCAGCAGCCCCTGGACAAGTTCACCCCTCCACTTT. It translates to CASSPWTSSPLHF.

The V call is TRBV7-9, the J call TRBJ2-5; 11 bases align to TRBD2. V dropped 5 bases and J dropped 5; count of bases not matched to a gene: 10. The germline V gene has CDR1 SEHNR and CDR2 FQNEAQ (reference sequence). The CDR3 is made up of 16 amino acids. The CDR3 bases are TGTGCCAGCAGCCGATTAGCGGGGGGGCCGAAGGAGACCCAGTACTTC. This translates into CASSRLAGGPKETQYF.

The count of this clone is one. The rearrangement uses TRBV5-1 and TRBJ2-5, with D perhaps TRBD1 (6 bases). V was trimmed by 3 bases and J by 4 bases, leaving 13 bases between them. This CDR3 contains 14 residues. Germline-derived CDR1 and CDR2 are SGHRS and YFSETQ. The CDR3 is CASSSRGAGETQYF. The DNA of the CDR3 is TGCGCCAGCAGCTCCAGGGGCGCAGGAGAGACCCAGTACTTC.

Turning to this clone: The same CDR3 also results from other DNA sequences found in this sample. V usage is TRBV7-9 and J usage is TRBJ1-1; possible D gene TRBD1, 5 bases. The germline CDR1 and CDR2 sequences are SEHNR and FQNEAQ (reference sequence). CDR3 length: 15 amino acids. Between the trimmed V and J ends, which lost 1 base and 1 base, there was a span of 10 bases. The CDR3 sequence is CASSLVSGRNTEAFF. The CDR3 nucleotides are TGTGCCAGCAGCTTAGTGTCAGGGCGGAACACTGAAGCTTTCTTT. Full variable domain (missing parts from reference TRBV7-9 and TRBJ1-1): DTGVSQNPRHKITKRGQNVTFRCDPISEHNRLYWYRQTLGQGPEFLTYFQNEAQLEKSRLLSDRFSAERPKGSFSTLEIQRTEQGDSAMYLCASSLVSGRNTEAFFGQGTRLTVV.

The genes are TRBV5-1 and TRBJ1-2, with D perhaps TRBD1 (5 bases). This CDR3 has 15 residues. CDR1 and CDR2 from the germline V gene are SGHRS and YFSETQ. V lost 1 base and J lost 2, with 12 bases in between. CDR3 sequence: CASSLRDWGNYGYTF. The CDR3 DNA reads as TGCGCCAGCAGCTTGAGGGACTGGGGAAACTATGGCTACACCTTC.

The chain carries TRBV19 and TRBJ2-5; D possibly corresponds to TRBD2 (5 bases). Trimming took 5 bases from V and 5 from J, leaving 12 bases between them. This CDR3 is 13 amino acids long. CDR1 is LNHDA and CDR2 is SQIVND in the germline V gene (reference sequence). CDR3 residues: CASSRGQMETQYF. CDR3 DNA: TGTGCCAGTAGTCGAGGGCAAATGGAGACCCAGTACTTC.